The next 14 T cell receptor beta chains were all read from a single sample in a study of blood T cell repertoires in COVID-19. Using immunoSEQ multiplex PCR, the repertoire was profiled, and TCRdb retains in-frame clones only, with some absent. In the table there are roughly 300,000 clones, approximately 89% of which are singletons. Specimen: peripheral blood. Every receptor here comes from a woman aged 50 to 60 who had recovered from COVID-19.

The rearrangement uses TRBV3-1 (or the pseudogene TRBV3-2) and TRBJ2-1, with 7 bases lining up with TRBD2. Germline loops: CDR1 LGHDT, CDR2 YNNKEL (reference sequence). There are 13 residues in the CDR3. The V gene end was trimmed by 5 bases and the J gene end by 9 bases; junction bases not matched to a gene: 7. CDR3 amino acids: CASSKTSSTEQFF. CDR3 nucleotides: TGTGCCAGCAGCAAGACTAGCAGCACTGAGCAGTTCTTC.

The chain links TRBV28 to TRBJ1-1, with 8 bases identical to TRBD1. Germline V gene data show CDR1 as MDHEN and CDR2 as SYDVKM. Losses at the gene ends were 5 bases for V and 5 bases for J; bases not matched to a gene: 10. The CDR3 is 15 amino acids. CDR3 DNA: TGTGCCAGCAGTCCTGACAGGGGAGCGGTGACTGAAGCTTTCTTT. It encodes CASSPDRGAVTEAFF.

The chain has TRBV5-1 and TRBJ1-1, with 7 positions matching TRBD1. Germline V gives CDR1 SGHRS, CDR2 YFSETQ. Trimming removed 4 bases from V and 4 bases from J; junction bases left unmatched: 10. This CDR3 region has 15 residues. This chain's CDR3 is CASSRTGFRSTEAFF. The CDR3 DNA follows: TGCGCCAGCAGCAGGACAGGCTTCCGGAGCACTGAAGCTTTCTTT.

This chain connects TRBV19 to TRBJ2-7; 8 nucleotides agree with TRBD2. V lost 5 bases to trimming and J lost 2 bases; unmatched junction nucleotides: 5. The CDR3 has 14 amino acids. Looked up from germline, CDR1 is LNHDA and CDR2 is SQIVND (reference sequence). The CDR3 sequence: CASSAGTSPYEQYF. The CDR3 DNA reads TGTGCCAGTAGTGCGGGGACTAGTCCCTACGAGCAGTACTTC. Based on the CDR3 plus reference TRBV19 and TRBJ2-7, the full variable domain is DGGITQSPKYLFRKEGQNVTLSCEQNLNHDAMYWYRQDPGQGLRLIYYSQIVNDFQKGDIAEGYSVSREKKESFPLTVTSAQKNPTAFYLCASSAGTSPYEQYFGPGTRLTVT.

This sequence joins TRBV11-2 and TRBJ1-2; 10 bases align to TRBD1. Germline V gene data show CDR1 as SGHAT and CDR2 as FQNNGV. J was trimmed by 5 bases and V by 8 bases; bases with no gene match: 11. The CDR3 is 15 amino acids. This chain's CDR3 is CASPRQGARGYGYTF. The CDR3 coding sequence is TGTGCCAGCCCCAGACAGGGGGCCCGGGGTTATGGCTACACCTTC.

The V gene is TRBV6-5, the J gene TRBJ1-2; D perhaps matches TRBD1 (5 bases). V lost 0 bases to trimming and J lost 4 bases, with 9 bases between them. Germline V gives CDR1 MNHEY, CDR2 SVGAGI. The CDR3 spans 14 residues. CDR3: CASSYSNRIYGYTF. CDR3 DNA: TGTGCCAGCAGTTACTCGAACAGGATCTATGGCTACACCTTC.

This clone was recorded once. The chain recombines TRBV27 with TRBJ1-5; 8 bases align to TRBD1. Germline CDR1 MNHEY, CDR2 SMNVEV (reference sequence). This CDR3 comprises 14 residues. V lost 3 bases to trimming and J lost 6 bases; unmatched junction nucleotides: 4. The CDR3 is CASSFGQGGQPQHF. As DNA, the CDR3 is TGTGCCAGCAGTTTCGGACAGGGCGGTCAGCCCCAGCATTTT.

The chain links TRBV28 to TRBJ1-2, with TRBD1 identical over 7 bases. V was clipped by 7 bases and J by 0 bases; unmatched bases: 5. The CDR3 extends over 14 amino acids. Germline values: CDR1 MDHEN, CDR2 SYDVKM. The CDR3 DNA follows: TGTGCCAGCAAACAGACAGGGACTAACTATGGCTACACCTTC. This encodes CASKQTGTNYGYTF.

This clone appeared a few times. The chain carries TRBV7-9 and TRBJ2-7, with 7 bases fitting TRBD2. The germline CDR1 and CDR2 sequences are SEHNR and FQNEAQ (reference sequence). The CDR3 has 16 residues. With 3 bases clipped from V and 4 bases from J, the junction kept 12 bases outside the gene matches. CDR3 nucleotide sequence: TGTGCCAGCAGCTTCGAAAGGTTATCGGGAGGTTACGAGCAGTACTTC. This translates into CASSFERLSGGYEQYF. The complete variable domain, with remaining parts taken from reference TRBV7-9 and TRBJ2-7, reads DTGVSQNPRHKITKRGQNVTFRCDPISEHNRLYWYRQTLGQGPEFLTYFQNEAQLEKSRLLSDRFSAERPKGSFSTLEIQRTEQGDSAMYLCASSFERLSGGYEQYFGPGTRLTVT.

This clone came up once. The gene calls are TRBV18 and TRBJ2-3, with D unclear. The CDR3 has 14 amino acids. The germline CDR1 and CDR2 sequences are KGHSH and LQKENI. The V end was cut by 1 base, the J end by 0 bases, with 5 bases between. Here the CDR3 reads CASSPLESTDTQYF. CDR3 in DNA: TGTGCCAGCTCACCACTTGAGAGCACAGATACGCAGTATTTT.

The chain links TRBV3-1 (or the pseudogene TRBV3-2) to TRBJ1-1; 7 nucleotides agree with TRBD1. Germline CDR1 reads LGHDT; CDR2 reads YNNKEL (reference sequence). This CDR3 has 16 amino acids. J was trimmed by 3 bases and V by 3 bases; bases with no gene match: 10. The CDR3 region is CASSQLPHRGDTEAFF. The CDR3 coding sequence is TGTGCCAGCAGCCAGCTACCTCACAGGGGCGACACTGAAGCTTTCTTT.

The chain employs TRBV21-1 and TRBJ1-2; the D call of TRBD1 is as the table states it, not checked on the DNA. TRBV21-1 is a recognized pseudogene. The CDR3 covers 18 residues. DNA of the CDR3: TGTGCCAGCAGCAAAGGAAAGGGACAGGGGGGATTCGACTATGGCTACACCTTC. Amino acids: CASSKGKGQGGFDYGYTF.

This clone has a handful of counts. This sequence joins TRBV7-2 and TRBJ1-4, with D possibly matching TRBD1 (5 bases). In germline, CDR1 is SGHTA, CDR2 FQGNSA. The CDR3 covers 14 residues. V lost 7 bases to trimming and J lost 4 bases, with 13 bases between them. CDR3 sequence: CASTRGGFNEKLFF. The CDR3 region has the DNA TGTGCCAGCACCCGGGGGGGTTTTAATGAAAAACTGTTTTTT.

V is TRBV18 and J is TRBJ2-1; 14 positions match TRBD2. The CDR3 spans 16 residues. Germline trimming cut 3 bases from V and 9 bases from J; bases unmatched to any gene: 7. Per the germline V gene, CDR1 is KGHSH and CDR2 is LQKENI. The CDR3, as DNA: TGTGCCAGCTCACCGAGACTAGCGGGGGGGTACTCTGAGCAGTTCTTC. Its protein is CASSPRLAGGYSEQFF.